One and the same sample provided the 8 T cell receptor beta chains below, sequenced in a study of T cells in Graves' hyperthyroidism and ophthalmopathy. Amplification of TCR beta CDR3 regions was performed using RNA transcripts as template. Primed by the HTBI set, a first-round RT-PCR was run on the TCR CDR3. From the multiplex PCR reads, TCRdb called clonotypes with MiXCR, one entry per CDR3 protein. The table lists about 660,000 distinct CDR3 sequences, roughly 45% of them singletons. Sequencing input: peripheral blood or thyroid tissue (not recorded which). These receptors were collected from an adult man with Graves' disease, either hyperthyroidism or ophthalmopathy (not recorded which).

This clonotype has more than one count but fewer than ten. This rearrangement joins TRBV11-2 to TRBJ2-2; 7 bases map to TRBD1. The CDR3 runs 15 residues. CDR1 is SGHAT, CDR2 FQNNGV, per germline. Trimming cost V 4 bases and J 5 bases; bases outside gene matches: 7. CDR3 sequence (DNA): TGTGCCAGCAGCTCCGACAGGGTTGAGACCGGGGAGCTGTTTTTT. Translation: CASSSDRVETGELFF.

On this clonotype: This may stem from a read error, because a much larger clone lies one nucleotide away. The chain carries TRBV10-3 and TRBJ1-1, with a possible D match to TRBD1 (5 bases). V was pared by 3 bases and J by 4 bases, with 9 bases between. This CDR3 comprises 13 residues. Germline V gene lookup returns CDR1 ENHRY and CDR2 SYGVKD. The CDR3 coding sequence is TGTGCCATCAGTGATAGGGGAAGCACTGAAGCTTTCTTT. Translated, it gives CAISDRGSTEAFF.

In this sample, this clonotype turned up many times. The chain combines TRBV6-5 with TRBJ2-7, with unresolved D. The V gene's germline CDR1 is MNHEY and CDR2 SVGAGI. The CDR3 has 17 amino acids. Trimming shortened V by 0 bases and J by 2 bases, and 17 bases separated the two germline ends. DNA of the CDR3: TGTGCCAGCAGTTACTCGTCTGTCGAGACGTTCCCCTACGAGCAGTACTTC. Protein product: CASSYSSVETFPYEQYF.

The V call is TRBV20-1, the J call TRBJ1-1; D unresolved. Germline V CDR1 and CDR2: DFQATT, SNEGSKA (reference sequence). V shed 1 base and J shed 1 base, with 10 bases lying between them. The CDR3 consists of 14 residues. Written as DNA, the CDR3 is TGCAGTGCTAGAGGGTTTGGAGCGAACACTGAAGCTTTCTTT. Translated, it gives CSARGFGANTEAFF.

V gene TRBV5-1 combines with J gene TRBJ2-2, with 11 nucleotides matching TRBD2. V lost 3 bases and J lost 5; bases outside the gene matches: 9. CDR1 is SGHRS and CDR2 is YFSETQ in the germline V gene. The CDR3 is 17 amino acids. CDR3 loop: CASSSRLAGGYTGELFF. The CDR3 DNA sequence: TGCGCCAGCAGCTCCCGTTTAGCGGGAGGGTATACCGGGGAGCTGTTTTTT.

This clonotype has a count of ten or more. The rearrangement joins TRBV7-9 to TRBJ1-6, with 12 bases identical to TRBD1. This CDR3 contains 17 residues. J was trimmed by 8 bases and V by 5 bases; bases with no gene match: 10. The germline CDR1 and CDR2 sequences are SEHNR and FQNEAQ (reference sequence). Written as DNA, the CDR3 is TGTGCCAGCAGCGGGACAGGGGGCGCTTTTACGTATTCACCCCTCCACTTT. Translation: CASSGTGGAFTYSPLHF.

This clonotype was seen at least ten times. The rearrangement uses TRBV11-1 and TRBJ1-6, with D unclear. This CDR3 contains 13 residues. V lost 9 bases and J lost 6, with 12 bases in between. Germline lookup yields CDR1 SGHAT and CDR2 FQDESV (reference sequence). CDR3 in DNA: TGTGCCAGTACCGAGGAGGTTAATTCACCCCTCCACTTT. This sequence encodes CASTEEVNSPLHF.

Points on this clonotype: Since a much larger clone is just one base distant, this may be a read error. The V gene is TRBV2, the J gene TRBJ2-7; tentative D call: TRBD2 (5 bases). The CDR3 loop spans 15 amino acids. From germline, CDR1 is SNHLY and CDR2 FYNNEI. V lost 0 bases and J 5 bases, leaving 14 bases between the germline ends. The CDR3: CASSEAAGILHEQYF. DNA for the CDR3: TGTGCCAGCAGTGAAGCTGCCGGGATCCTCCACGAGCAGTACTTC.